This is a list of T cell receptor beta chains from one sample in a study of blood T cell repertoires in COVID-19. TCRdb's copy holds only in-frame clones and misses some; the assay was immunoSEQ multiplex PCR. Among 45,000 or so clones listed, approximately 86% were seen once. Material for sequencing was peripheral blood. These receptors were collected from a woman older than 75 with active COVID-19. The CDR3 runs from the conserved cysteine through the conserved F or W. The D gene is left open where the match is weak. Clone size is stated in some rows and not others, as once, few, many or a class when expanded.

length: 13; size: -; J: TRBJ1-2; V: TRBV28; D: TRBD1; DNA: TGTGCCAGCAGCGTAGGACAGGGGAGAGGCTACACCTTC; CDR3: CASSVGQGRGYTF
length: 14; size: -; J: TRBJ1-1; V: TRBV6-6; D: TRBD1; DNA: TGTGCCAGCAGTTCGGAACGCAGGGGGCGGGAAGCTTTCTTT; CDR3: CASSSERRGREAFF
length: 14; size: -; J: TRBJ2-7; V: TRBV2; D: -; DNA: TGTGCCAGCAGAGCCGGGACTGACACCTACGAGCAGTACTTC; CDR3: CASRAGTDTYEQYF
length: 16; size: -; J: TRBJ1-4; V: TRBV3-1/TRBV3-2; D: -; DNA: TGTGCCAGCAGCTCGGGGGGATTCTCAACTAATGAAAAACTGTTTTTT; CDR3: CASSSGGFSTNEKLFF
length: 15; size: once; J: TRBJ1-6; V: TRBV6-2/TRBV6-3; D: TRBD1; DNA: TGTGCCAGCAGGTACGGGGGACAGGGACCTTCACCCCTCCACTTT; CDR3: CASRYGGQGPSPLHF
length: 16; size: -; J: TRBJ2-1; V: TRBV4-1; D: -; DNA: TGCGCCAGCAGCCAAGGGAGGGCCGTCTTGTACAATGAGCAGTTCTTC; CDR3: CASSQGRAVLYNEQFF
length: 13; size: -; J: TRBJ2-2; V: TRBV5-1; D: -; DNA: TGCGCCAGCAGCTTGGTTATGAGAGGGGAGCTGTTTTTT; CDR3: CASSLVMRGELFF
length: 15; size: -; J: TRBJ2-5; V: TRBV7-6; D: TRBD1; DNA: TGTGCCAGCAGCTTCACCGGGACAGGGGAGTCGGGACCGTACTTC; CDR3: CASSFTGTGESGPYF
length: 17; size: -; J: TRBJ2-5; V: TRBV24-1; D: -; DNA: TGTGCCACCAGTGATTTGGGGTCTCCAGGCTCCCAAGAGACCCAGTACTTC; CDR3: CATSDLGSPGSQETQYF
length: 16; size: -; J: TRBJ1-5; V: TRBV6-2/TRBV6-3; D: -; DNA: TGTGCCAGCAGTCCACAGGGCGCAGTGGGTAATCAGCCCCAGCATTTT; CDR3: CASSPQGAVGNQPQHF
length: 17; size: -; J: TRBJ2-7; V: TRBV11-2; D: TRBD1; DNA: TGTGCCAGCAGCACTAGCGTTCCGGGACAGGGGGCCACCGAGCAGTACTTC; CDR3: CASSTSVPGQGATEQYF
length: 19; size: -; J: TRBJ1-6; V: TRBV7-2; D: TRBD1; DNA: TGTGCCAGCAGCTTAAACCCACCATTCCGGGGACAGACTAATTCACCCCTCCACTTT; CDR3: CASSLNPPFRGQTNSPLHF
length: 14; size: -; J: TRBJ2-3; V: TRBV7-3; D: TRBD2; DNA: TGTGCCAGCAGCTCCGGGACTAGCGGGGGTACGCAGTATTTT; CDR3: CASSSGTSGGTQYF
length: 15; size: -; J: TRBJ1-2; V: TRBV5-6; D: -; DNA: TGTGCCAGCAGCTTGATACGCAGGGGCGCGGATGGCTACACCTTC; CDR3: CASSLIRRGADGYTF
length: 15; size: once; J: TRBJ2-3; V: TRBV4-1; D: TRBD2; DNA: TGCGCCAGCACCCGGGGGGGGATGTCCACAGATACGCAGTATTTT; CDR3: CASTRGGMSTDTQYF
length: 16; size: -; J: TRBJ1-4; V: TRBV6-1; D: TRBD1; DNA: TGTGCCAGCAGTGTCAAGGGACAGGGGGGGGGTGAAAAACTGTTTTTT; CDR3: CASSVKGQGGGEKLFF
length: 13; size: few; J: TRBJ1-3; V: TRBV30; D: TRBD1; DNA: TGTGCCTGGGCCCCGGGACAGGGAAACACCATATATTTT; CDR3: CAWAPGQGNTIYF
length: 15; size: -; J: TRBJ2-5; V: TRBV11-2; D: TRBD1; DNA: TGTGCCAGCAGCTCGACCGGGACAGGTGCGGAGACCCAGTACTTC; CDR3: CASSSTGTGAETQYF
length: 15; size: -; J: TRBJ2-7; V: TRBV19; D: TRBD1; DNA: TGTGCCAGTAGGGTTTCGGGACAGGGGAACTACGAGCAGTACTTC; CDR3: CASRVSGQGNYEQYF
length: 13; size: -; J: TRBJ2-5; V: TRBV28; D: TRBD2; DNA: TGTGCCAGCAGTGGTGGGGGGGAGGAGACCCAGTACTTC; CDR3: CASSGGGEETQYF
length: 15; size: -; J: TRBJ2-1; V: TRBV7-2; D: TRBD1; DNA: TGTGCCAGCAGCTCCCCCCGGGACAGGGTCAATGAGCAGTTCTTC; CDR3: CASSSPRDRVNEQFF
length: 17; size: few; J: TRBJ1-5; V: TRBV28; D: -; DNA: TGTGCCAGCAGTTTAAGGGCAGGGCATTATAGCAATCAGCCCCAGCATTTT; CDR3: CASSLRAGHYSNQPQHF
length: 16; size: once; J: TRBJ1-4; V: TRBV6-6; D: TRBD1; DNA: TGTGCCAGCAGAACCGGGACAGGCGTTCTCCATGAAAAACTGTTTTTT; CDR3: CASRTGTGVLHEKLFF
length: 15; size: -; J: TRBJ2-5; V: TRBV7-7; D: TRBD1; DNA: TGTGCCAGCAGCCCACTCGGACAGGTCCAAGAGACCCAGTACTTC; CDR3: CASSPLGQVQETQYF
length: 14; size: -; J: TRBJ1-1; V: TRBV11-1; D: TRBD1; DNA: TGTGCCAGCAGCTTAGGACAGGGGTGGACTGAAGCTTTCTTT; CDR3: CASSLGQGWTEAFF
length: 16; size: -; J: TRBJ2-2; V: TRBV5-8; D: TRBD2; DNA: TGTGCCAGCAGCTTGACTCTAGCGGGGGTGAACGGGGAGCTGTTTTTT; CDR3: CASSLTLAGVNGELFF
length: 15; size: -; J: TRBJ1-4; V: TRBV28; D: -; DNA: TGTGCCAGCAGTCAAAACAGAGGGAACACTGAAAAACTGTTTTTT; CDR3: CASSQNRGNTEKLFF
length: 13; size: -; J: TRBJ2-1; V: TRBV7-8; D: -; DNA: TGTGCCAGCAGCCCGGGGACATACAATGAGCAGTTCTTC; CDR3: CASSPGTYNEQFF
length: 14; size: -; J: TRBJ1-6; V: TRBV6-5; D: -; DNA: TGTGCCAGCAGTTCGGACAGACTGCGTTCACCCCTCCACTTT; CDR3: CASSSDRLRSPLHF
length: 14; size: -; J: TRBJ2-3; V: TRBV6-6; D: -; DNA: TGTGCCAGCAGTTACCCCCATAGCACAGATACGCAGTATTTT; CDR3: CASSYPHSTDTQYF
length: 13; size: -; J: TRBJ1-1; V: TRBV5-4; D: -; DNA: TGTGCCAGCAGCTCTTTGGCGAACACTGAAGCTTTCTTT; CDR3: CASSSLANTEAFF
length: 15; size: -; J: TRBJ2-7; V: TRBV21-1; D: -; DNA: TGTGCCAGCAGCATACGAAGCGGACCTTACTACGAGCAGTACTTC; CDR3: CASSIRSGPYYEQYF
length: 14; size: once; J: TRBJ2-7; V: TRBV7-2; D: -; DNA: TGTGCCAGCAGCTTACAACAGTCGGCCTACGAGCAGTACTTC; CDR3: CASSLQQSAYEQYF
length: 13; size: -; J: TRBJ2-5; V: TRBV5-4; D: TRBD1; DNA: TGTGCCAGCAGCACCGACAGGGTAAAGACCCAGTACTTC; CDR3: CASSTDRVKTQYF
length: 14; size: -; J: TRBJ1-3; V: TRBV2; D: -; DNA: TGTGCCAGCAGCGTCACAGGTTCTGGAAACACCATATATTTT; CDR3: CASSVTGSGNTIYF
length: 13; size: -; J: TRBJ2-7; V: TRBV12-3/TRBV12-4; D: -; DNA: TGTGCCAGCAGTTTCTCGGGAATCTACGAGCAGTACTTC; CDR3: CASSFSGIYEQYF
length: 15; size: once; J: TRBJ2-7; V: TRBV6-5; D: TRBD1; DNA: TGTGCCAGCAGTTACGACCCGGGACAGGGGTACGAGCAGTACTTC; CDR3: CASSYDPGQGYEQYF
length: 11; size: -; J: TRBJ2-7; V: TRBV29-1; D: TRBD1; DNA: TGCAGCGTAACAGGGGGCTACGAGCAGTACTTC; CDR3: CSVTGGYEQYF
length: 16; size: -; J: TRBJ1-2; V: TRBV6-2/TRBV6-3; D: -; DNA: TGTGCCAGCAGTTCTCAGCCCACGGGGGGCGAATATGGCTACACCTTC; CDR3: CASSSQPTGGEYGYTF
length: 15; size: -; J: TRBJ2-3; V: TRBV19; D: TRBD1; DNA: TGTGCCAGTAGTGGTGGGACAGTACCCACAGATACGCAGTATTTT; CDR3: CASSGGTVPTDTQYF
length: 13; size: -; J: TRBJ2-2; V: TRBV6-5; D: -; DNA: TGTGCCAGTCTAAAGCCAGGGACCGGGGAGCTGTTTTTT; CDR3: CASLKPGTGELFF
length: 14; size: -; J: TRBJ1-5; V: TRBV30; D: -; DNA: TGTGCCTGGAGCATCTGGGGGGGGAATCAGCCCCAGCATTTT; CDR3: CAWSIWGGNQPQHF
length: 15; size: -; J: TRBJ1-5; V: TRBV6-2/TRBV6-3; D: -; DNA: TGTGCCAGCAGTTATGGACAGCCTAGCAATCAGCCCCAGCATTTT; CDR3: CASSYGQPSNQPQHF
length: 14; size: -; J: TRBJ1-6; V: TRBV6-4; D: -; DNA: TGTGCCAGCAGTGACTCACAGGCTAATTCACCCCTCCACTTT; CDR3: CASSDSQANSPLHF
length: 15; size: -; J: TRBJ1-4; V: TRBV7-9; D: -; DNA: TGTGCCAGCAGGCAAAGAGGGGGAATGAATGAAAAACTGTTTTTT; CDR3: CASRQRGGMNEKLFF
length: 15; size: once; J: TRBJ2-5; V: TRBV15; D: -; DNA: TGTGCCACCAGCCGGCCCACGGCGGCTCAGGAGACCCAGTACTTC; CDR3: CATSRPTAAQETQYF
length: 17; size: once; J: TRBJ2-5; V: TRBV3-1/TRBV3-2; D: TRBD2; DNA: TGTGCCAGCAGCCCGCGTATGGGACTAGCCAGCCAAGAGACCCAGTACTTC; CDR3: CASSPRMGLASQETQYF
length: 14; size: few; J: TRBJ2-7; V: TRBV11-2; D: -; DNA: TGTGCCAGCAGCCTAGGCTCGGTCGTATACGAGCAGTACTTC; CDR3: CASSLGSVVYEQYF
length: 13; size: once; J: TRBJ2-7; V: TRBV28; D: -; DNA: TGTGCCAGCAGTCCGACATCTACCTACGAGCAGTACTTC; CDR3: CASSPTSTYEQYF
length: 14; size: -; J: TRBJ2-3; V: TRBV27; D: TRBD2; DNA: TGTGCCAGCAGTTTATTGGCATGGGGGGGTACGCAGTATTTT; CDR3: CASSLLAWGGTQYF
length: 13; size: medium-sized; J: TRBJ2-7; V: TRBV11-2; D: -; DNA: TGTGCCAGCAGCTCCCAGGGGCCCGGCGAGCAGTACTTC; CDR3: CASSSQGPGEQYF
length: 15; size: -; J: TRBJ1-6; V: TRBV5-4; D: TRBD1; DNA: TGTGCCAGCAGCAGGACAGGACCCCTAGCTTCACCCCTCCACTTT; CDR3: CASSRTGPLASPLHF
length: 14; size: -; J: TRBJ2-3; V: TRBV9; D: TRBD1; DNA: TGTGCCAGCAACCGAAGGACAGGGTCAGATACGCAGTATTTT; CDR3: CASNRRTGSDTQYF
length: 16; size: -; J: TRBJ2-2; V: TRBV24-1; D: -; DNA: TGTGCCACTAACCCCGGGGGGCAGGGCCTTGGCGGGGAGCTGTTTTTT; CDR3: CATNPGGQGLGGELFF
length: 15; size: -; J: TRBJ1-3; V: TRBV4-2; D: -; DNA: TGTGCCAGCAGCCAAAAGGACAGCTCTGGAAACACCATATATTTT; CDR3: CASSQKDSSGNTIYF
length: 12; size: -; J: TRBJ1-2; V: TRBV19; D: -; DNA: TGTGCCAGTAGTAAGGAGGCCTATGGCTACACCTTC; CDR3: CASSKEAYGYTF
length: 15; size: -; J: TRBJ2-2; V: TRBV27; D: -; DNA: TGTGCCAGCAGTTTCGGTAGTCAGAACACCGGGGAGCTGTTTTTT; CDR3: CASSFGSQNTGELFF
length: 16; size: -; J: TRBJ2-5; V: TRBV7-7; D: TRBD2; DNA: TGTGCCAGCAGCCTTAGCGGGGGGGCCCCGGAGGAGACCCAGTACTTC; CDR3: CASSLSGGAPEETQYF
length: 16; size: -; J: TRBJ2-7; V: TRBV4-3; D: TRBD2; DNA: TGCGCCAGCAGCCAAGAGCTCCGCGGGGGCTCCTACGAGCAGTACTTC; CDR3: CASSQELRGGSYEQYF